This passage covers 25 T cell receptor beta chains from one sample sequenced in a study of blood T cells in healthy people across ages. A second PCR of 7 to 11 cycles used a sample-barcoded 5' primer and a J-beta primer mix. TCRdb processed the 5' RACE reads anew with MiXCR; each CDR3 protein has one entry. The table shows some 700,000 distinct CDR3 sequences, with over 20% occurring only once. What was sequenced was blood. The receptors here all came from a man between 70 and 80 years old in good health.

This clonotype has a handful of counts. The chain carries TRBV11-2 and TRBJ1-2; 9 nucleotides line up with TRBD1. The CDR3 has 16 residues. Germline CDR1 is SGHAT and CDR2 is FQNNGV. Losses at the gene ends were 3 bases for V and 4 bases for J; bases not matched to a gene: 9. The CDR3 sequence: CASSFGTGSSGYGYTF. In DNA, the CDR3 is TGTGCCAGCAGCTTCGGGACAGGGAGTTCTGGCTATGGCTACACCTTC.

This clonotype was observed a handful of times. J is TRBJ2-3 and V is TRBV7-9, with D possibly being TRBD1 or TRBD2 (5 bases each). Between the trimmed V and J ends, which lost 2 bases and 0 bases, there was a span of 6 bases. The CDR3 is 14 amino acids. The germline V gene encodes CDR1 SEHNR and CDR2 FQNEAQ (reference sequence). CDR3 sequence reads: CASSLWDSTDTQYF. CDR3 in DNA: TGTGCCAGCAGCTTATGGGACAGCACAGATACGCAGTATTTT.

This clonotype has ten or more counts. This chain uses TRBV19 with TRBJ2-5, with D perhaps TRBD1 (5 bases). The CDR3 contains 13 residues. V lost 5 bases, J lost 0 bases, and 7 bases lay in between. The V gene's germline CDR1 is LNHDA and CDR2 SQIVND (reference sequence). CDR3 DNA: TGTGCCAGTAGTCTGGACAACCAAGAGACCCAGTACTTC. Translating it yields CASSLDNQETQYF.

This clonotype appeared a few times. The CDR3 protein is CASRPLGGEYTEQYV. The CDR3 DNA reads as TGTGCCAGCAGACCTCTGGGGGGAGAATACACCGAGCAGTACGTC. The rearrangement uses TRBV6-2 or TRBV6-3 and TRBJ2-5; the D gene is possibly TRBD2 (6 bases). The J call may be in error: the DNA end matches TRBJ2-7 better. The CDR3 is 15 residues long. Per the germline V gene, CDR1 is MNHEY and CDR2 is SVGEGT.

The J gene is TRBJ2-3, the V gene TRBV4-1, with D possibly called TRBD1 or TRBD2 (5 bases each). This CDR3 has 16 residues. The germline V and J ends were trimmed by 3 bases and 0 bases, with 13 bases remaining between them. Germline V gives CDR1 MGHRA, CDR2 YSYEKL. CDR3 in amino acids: CASSHPGTKSTDTQYF. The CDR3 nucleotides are TGCGCCAGCAGCCACCCCGGGACGAAGAGCACAGATACGCAGTATTTT.

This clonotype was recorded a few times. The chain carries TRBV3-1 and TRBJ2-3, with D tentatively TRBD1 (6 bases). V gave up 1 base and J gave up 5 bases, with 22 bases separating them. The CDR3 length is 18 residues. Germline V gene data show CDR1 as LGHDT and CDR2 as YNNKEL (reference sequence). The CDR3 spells CASSQVRSIRGVVDTQYF. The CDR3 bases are TGTGCCAGCAGCCAAGTAAGGTCGATCAGGGGCGTCGTAGATACGCAGTATTTT.

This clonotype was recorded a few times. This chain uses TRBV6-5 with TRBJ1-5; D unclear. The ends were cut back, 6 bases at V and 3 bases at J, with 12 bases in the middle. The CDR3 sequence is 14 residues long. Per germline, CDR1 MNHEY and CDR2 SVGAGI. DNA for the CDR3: TGTGCCAGCAGCCCAGCTGTTACCAATCAGCCCCAGCATTTT. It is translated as CASSPAVTNQPQHF.

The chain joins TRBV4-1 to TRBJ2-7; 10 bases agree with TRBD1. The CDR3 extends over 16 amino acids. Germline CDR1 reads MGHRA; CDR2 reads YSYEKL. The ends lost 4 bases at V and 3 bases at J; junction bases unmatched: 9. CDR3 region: CASSPGRDRGGYEQYF. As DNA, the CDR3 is TGCGCCAGCAGCCCGGGCCGGGACAGGGGAGGCTACGAGCAGTACTTC.

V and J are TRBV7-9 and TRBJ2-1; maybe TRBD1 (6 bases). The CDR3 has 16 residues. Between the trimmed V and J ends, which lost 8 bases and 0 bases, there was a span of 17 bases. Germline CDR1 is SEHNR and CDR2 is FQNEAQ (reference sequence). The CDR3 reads CASRPQGLSSYNEQFF. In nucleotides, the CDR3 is TGTGCCAGCCGTCCACAGGGTCTTAGCTCCTACAATGAGCAGTTCTTC.

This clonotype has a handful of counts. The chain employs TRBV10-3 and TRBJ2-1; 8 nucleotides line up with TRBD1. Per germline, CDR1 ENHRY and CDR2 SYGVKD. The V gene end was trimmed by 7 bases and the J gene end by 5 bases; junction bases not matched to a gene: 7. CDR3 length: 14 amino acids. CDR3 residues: CAINKGTGNNEQFF. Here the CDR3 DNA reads TGTGCCATCAATAAGGGGACAGGCAACAATGAGCAGTTCTTC.

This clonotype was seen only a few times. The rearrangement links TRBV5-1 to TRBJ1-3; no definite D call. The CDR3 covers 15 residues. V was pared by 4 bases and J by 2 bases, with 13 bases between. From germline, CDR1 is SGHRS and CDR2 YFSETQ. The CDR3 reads CASSPEYQTGNTIYF. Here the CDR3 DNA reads TGCGCCAGCAGCCCAGAATATCAAACTGGAAACACCATATATTTT. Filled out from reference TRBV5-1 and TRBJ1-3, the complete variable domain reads KAGVTQTPRYLIKTRGQQVTLSCSPISGHRSVSWYQQTPGQGLQFLFEYFSETQRNKGNFPGRFSGRQFSNSRSEMNVSTLELGDSALYLCASSPEYQTGNTIYFGEGSWLTVV.

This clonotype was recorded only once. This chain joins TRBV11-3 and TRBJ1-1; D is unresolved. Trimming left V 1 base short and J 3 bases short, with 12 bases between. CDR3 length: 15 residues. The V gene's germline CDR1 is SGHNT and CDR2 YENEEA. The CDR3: CASSLAGFRDTEAFF. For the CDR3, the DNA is TGTGCCAGCAGCTTAGCTGGATTTCGGGACACTGAAGCTTTCTTT.

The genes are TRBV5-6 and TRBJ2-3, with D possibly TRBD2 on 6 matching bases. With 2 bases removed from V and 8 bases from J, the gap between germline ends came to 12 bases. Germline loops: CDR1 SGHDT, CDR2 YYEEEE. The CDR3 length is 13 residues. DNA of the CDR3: TGTGCCAGCAGCTTTGGCCCCGGGGGTACGCAGTATTTT. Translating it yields CASSFGPGGTQYF.

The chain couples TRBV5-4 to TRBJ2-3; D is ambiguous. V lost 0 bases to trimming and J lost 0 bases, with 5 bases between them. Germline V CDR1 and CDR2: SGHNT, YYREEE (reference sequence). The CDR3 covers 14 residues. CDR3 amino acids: CASSLDFSTDTQYF. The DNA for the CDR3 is TGTGCCAGCAGCTTGGACTTCAGCACAGATACGCAGTATTTT.

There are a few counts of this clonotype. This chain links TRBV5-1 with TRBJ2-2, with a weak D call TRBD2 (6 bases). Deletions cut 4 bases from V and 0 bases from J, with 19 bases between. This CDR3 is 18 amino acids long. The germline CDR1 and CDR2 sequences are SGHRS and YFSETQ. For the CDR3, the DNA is TGCGCCAGCAGCAGGGGACTCCTCCCCGATTCGAACACCGGGGAGCTGTTTTTT. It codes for CASSRGLLPDSNTGELFF.

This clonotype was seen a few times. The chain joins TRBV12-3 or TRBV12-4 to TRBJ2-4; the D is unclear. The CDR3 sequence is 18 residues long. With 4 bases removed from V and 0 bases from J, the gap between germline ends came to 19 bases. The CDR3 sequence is CASSSAPKGVLAKNIQYF. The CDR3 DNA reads TGTGCCAGCAGTTCGGCCCCCAAGGGCGTACTAGCCAAAAACATTCAGTACTTC.

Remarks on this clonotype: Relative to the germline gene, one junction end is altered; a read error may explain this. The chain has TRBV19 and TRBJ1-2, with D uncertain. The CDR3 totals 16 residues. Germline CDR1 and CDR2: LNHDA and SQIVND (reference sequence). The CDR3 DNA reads TGTGCCAGTAGTATAGATCGAGACGCACAAAACGTCGGCTACCCCTTC. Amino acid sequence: CASSIDRDAQNVGYPF. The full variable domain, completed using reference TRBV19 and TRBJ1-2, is DGGITQSPKYLFRKEGQNVTLSCEQNLNHDAMYWYRQDPGQGLRLIYYSQIVNDFQKGDIAEGYSVSREKKESFPLTVTSAQKNPTAFYLCASSIDRDAQNVGYPFGSGTRLTVV.

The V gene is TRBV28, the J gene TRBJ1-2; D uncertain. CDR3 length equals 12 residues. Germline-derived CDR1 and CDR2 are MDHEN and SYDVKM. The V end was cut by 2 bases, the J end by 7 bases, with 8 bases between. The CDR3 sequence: CASSLKVFGYTF. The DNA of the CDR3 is TGTGCCAGCAGTTTAAAGGTCTTTGGCTACACCTTC.

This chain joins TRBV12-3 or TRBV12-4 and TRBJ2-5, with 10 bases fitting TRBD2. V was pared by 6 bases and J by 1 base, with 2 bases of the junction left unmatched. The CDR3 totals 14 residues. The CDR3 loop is CASRASGSQETQYF. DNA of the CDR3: TGTGCCAGCAGGGCTAGCGGGAGCCAAGAGACCCAGTACTTC.

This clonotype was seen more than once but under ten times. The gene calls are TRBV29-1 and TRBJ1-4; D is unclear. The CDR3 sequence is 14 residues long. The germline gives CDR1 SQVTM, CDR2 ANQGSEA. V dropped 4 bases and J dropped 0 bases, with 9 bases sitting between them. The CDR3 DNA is TGCAGCGTTGCCCCTTGGGCAACTAATGAAAAACTGTTTTTT. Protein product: CSVAPWATNEKLFF.

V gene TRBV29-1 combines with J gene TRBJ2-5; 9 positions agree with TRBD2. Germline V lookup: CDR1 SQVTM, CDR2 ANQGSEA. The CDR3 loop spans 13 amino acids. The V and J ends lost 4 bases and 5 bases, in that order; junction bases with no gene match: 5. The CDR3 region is CSVAASGAETQYF. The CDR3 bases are TGCAGCGTTGCGGCTAGCGGGGCGGAGACCCAGTACTTC.

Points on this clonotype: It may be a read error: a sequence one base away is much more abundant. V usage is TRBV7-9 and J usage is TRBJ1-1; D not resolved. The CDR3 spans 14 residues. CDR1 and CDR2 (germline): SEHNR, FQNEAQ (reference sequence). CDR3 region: CASSLARENTEPFF. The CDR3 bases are TGTGCCAGCAGCTTAGCCCGTGAGAACACTGAACCTTTCTTT.

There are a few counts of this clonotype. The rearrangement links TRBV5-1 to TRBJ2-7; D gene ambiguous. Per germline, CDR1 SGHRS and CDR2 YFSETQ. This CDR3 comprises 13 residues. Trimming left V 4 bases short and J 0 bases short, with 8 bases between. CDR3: CASSVYPSYEQYF. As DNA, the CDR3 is TGCGCCAGCAGCGTGTACCCCTCCTACGAGCAGTACTTC.

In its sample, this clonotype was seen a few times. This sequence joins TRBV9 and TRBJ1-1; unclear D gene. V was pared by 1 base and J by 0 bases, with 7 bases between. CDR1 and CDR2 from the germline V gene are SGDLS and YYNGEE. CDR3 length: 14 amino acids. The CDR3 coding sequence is TGTGCCAGCAGCGTAAGTAGCCTGAACACTGAAGCTTTCTTT. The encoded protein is CASSVSSLNTEAFF. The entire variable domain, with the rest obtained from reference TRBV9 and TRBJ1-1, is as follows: DSGVTQTPKHLITATGQRVTLRCSPRSGDLSVYWYQQSLDQGLQFLIQYYNGEERAKGNILERFSAQQFPDLHSELNLSSLELGDSALYFCASSVSSLNTEAFFGQGTRLTVV.

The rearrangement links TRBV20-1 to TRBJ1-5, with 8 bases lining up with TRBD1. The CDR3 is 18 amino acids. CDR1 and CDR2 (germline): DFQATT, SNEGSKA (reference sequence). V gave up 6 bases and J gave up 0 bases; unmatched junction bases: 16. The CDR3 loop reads CSALKGGTGKYSNQPQHF. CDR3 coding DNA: TGCAGTGCCCTAAAGGGAGGGACAGGCAAATATAGCAATCAGCCCCAGCATTTT.